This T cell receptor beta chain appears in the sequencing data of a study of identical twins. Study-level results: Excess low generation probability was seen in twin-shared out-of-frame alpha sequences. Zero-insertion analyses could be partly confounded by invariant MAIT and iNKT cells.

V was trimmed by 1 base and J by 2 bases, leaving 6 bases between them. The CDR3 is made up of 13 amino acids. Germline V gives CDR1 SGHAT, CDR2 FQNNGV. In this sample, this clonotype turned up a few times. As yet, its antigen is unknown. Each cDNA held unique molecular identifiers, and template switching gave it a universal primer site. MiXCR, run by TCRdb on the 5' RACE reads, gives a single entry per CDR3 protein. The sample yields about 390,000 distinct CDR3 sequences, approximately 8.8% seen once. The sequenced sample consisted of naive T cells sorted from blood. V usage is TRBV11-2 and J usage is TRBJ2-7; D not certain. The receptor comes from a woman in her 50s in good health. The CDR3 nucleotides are TGTGCCAGCAGCTTAGTCACTCCCTACGAGCAGTACTTC. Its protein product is CASSLVTPYEQYF.